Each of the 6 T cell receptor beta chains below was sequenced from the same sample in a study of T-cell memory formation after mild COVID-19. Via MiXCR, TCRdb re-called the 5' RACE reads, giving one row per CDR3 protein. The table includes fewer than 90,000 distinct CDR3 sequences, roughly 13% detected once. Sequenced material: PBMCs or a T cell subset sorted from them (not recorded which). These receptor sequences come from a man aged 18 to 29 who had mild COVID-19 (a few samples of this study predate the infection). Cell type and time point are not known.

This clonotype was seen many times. The CDR3 sequence: CASSADSNEQFF. In DNA form, the CDR3 reads TGTGCCAGCAGCGCAGACAGCAATGAGCAGTTCTTC. The chain carries TRBV7-2 and TRBJ2-1, with TRBD1 as a possible D gene (5 bases). Germline CDR1 SGHTA, CDR2 FQGNSA. This CDR3 region has 12 residues. V lost 5 bases, J lost 6 bases, and 8 bases lay in between.

For the CDR3, the DNA is TGTGCCACCAACGGTGGAGGGCCCGGGTATGGCTACACCTTC. It translates to CATNGGGPGYGYTF. The V call is TRBV6-2 or TRBV6-3, the J call TRBJ1-2; D is undetermined. There are 14 residues in the CDR3. The V gene lost 10 bases and the J gene lost 5 bases, with 20 bases spanning the gap. Germline-derived CDR1 and CDR2 are MNHEY and SVGEGT.

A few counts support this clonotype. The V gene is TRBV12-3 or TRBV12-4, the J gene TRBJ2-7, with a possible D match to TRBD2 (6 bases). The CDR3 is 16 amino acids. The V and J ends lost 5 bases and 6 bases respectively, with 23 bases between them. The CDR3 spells CASSHFLGGERSEQYF. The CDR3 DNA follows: TGTGCCAGCAGTCACTTCTTAGGCGGGGAGAGGAGCGAGCAGTACTTC.

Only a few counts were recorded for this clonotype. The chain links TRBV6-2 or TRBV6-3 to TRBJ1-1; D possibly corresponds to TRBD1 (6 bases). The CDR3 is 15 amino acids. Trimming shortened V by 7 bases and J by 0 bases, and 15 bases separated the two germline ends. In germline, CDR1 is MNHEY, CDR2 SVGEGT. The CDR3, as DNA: TGTGCCAGCAAGGCAGGGGAAGCGATGAACACTGAAGCTTTCTTT. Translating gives CASKAGEAMNTEAFF.

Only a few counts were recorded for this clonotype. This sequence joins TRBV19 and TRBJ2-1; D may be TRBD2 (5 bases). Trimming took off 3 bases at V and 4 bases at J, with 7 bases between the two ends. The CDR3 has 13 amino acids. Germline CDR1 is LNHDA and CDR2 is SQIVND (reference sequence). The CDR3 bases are TGTGCCAGTAGTATGGGCGGGTACAATGAGCAGTTCTTC. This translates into CASSMGGYNEQFF.

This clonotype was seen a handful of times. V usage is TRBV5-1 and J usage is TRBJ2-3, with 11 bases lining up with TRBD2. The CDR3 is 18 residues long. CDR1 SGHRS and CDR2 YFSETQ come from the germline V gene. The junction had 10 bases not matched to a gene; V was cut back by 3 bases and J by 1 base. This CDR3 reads CASSSHQILAGGTDTQYF. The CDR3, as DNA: TGCGCCAGCAGCTCCCACCAGATACTAGCGGGGGGCACAGATACGCAGTATTTT.